This paragraph covers one TCR beta chain sequence. The data belong to a study of blood T cell repertoires in COVID-19. The data were produced by immunoSEQ multiplex PCR, yet TCRdb's version contains in-frame clones alone and is incomplete. Altogether some 160,000 clones are present, roughly nine tenths being singletons, with the ten largest covering 2.5% to 3.5%. The receptor was derived from a woman aged 55-69 years with active COVID-19. The material sequenced was peripheral blood.

The CDR3 loop is CASSPRASNQPQHF. The CDR3 DNA reads TGTGCCAGCAGCCCGAGGGCGAGCAATCAGCCCCAGCATTTT. The chain carries TRBV6-4 and TRBJ1-5, with unresolved D. V was pared by 6 bases and J by 1 base, with 10 bases between. Germline V gene sequence: CDR1 MRHNA, CDR2 SNTAGT. The CDR3 runs to 14 residues.